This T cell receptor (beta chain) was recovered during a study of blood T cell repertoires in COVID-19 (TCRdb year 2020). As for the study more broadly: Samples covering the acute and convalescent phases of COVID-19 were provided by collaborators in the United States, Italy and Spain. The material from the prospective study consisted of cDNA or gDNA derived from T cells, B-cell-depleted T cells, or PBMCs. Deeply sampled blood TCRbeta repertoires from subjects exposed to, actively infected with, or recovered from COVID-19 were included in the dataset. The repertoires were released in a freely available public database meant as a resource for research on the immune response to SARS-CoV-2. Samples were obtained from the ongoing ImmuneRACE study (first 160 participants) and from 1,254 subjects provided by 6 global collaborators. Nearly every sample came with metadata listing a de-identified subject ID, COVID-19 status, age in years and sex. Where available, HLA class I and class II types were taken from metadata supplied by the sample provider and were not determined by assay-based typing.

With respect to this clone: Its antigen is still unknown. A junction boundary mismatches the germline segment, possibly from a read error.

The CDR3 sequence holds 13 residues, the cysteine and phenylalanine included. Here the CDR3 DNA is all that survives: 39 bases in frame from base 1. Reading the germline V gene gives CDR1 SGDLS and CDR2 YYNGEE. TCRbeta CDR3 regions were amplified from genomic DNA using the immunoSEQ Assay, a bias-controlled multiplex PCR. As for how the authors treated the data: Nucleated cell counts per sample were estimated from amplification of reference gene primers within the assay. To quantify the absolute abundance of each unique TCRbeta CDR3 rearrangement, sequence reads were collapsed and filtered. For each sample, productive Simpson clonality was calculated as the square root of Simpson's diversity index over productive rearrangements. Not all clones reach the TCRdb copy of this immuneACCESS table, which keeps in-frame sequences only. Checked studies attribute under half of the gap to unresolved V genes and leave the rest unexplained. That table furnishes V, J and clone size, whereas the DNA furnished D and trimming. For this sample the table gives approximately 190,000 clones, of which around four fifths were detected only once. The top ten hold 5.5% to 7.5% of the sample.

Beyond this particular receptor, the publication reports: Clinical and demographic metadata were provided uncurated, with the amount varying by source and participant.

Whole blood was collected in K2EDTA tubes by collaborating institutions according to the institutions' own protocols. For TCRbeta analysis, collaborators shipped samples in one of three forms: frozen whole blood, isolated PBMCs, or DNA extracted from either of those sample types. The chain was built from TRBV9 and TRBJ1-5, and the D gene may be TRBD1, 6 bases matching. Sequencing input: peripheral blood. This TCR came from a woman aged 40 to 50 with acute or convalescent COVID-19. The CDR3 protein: CASSRRLGQPQHF. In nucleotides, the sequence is TGTGCCAGCAGCCGTCGTCTTGGACAGCCTCAGCATTTT.